This is a list of T cell receptor beta chains from one sample in a study of response to subunit inactivated influenza vaccine. In TCRdb, the RT-PCR reads were re-called with MiXCR into one record per CDR3 protein. Seen here are roughly 620,000 distinct CDR3 sequences, about 11% observed once, and the top ten hold around 10%. The data were also submitted as part of a second study, on T cells expressing NK-cell markers.

This specimen consisted of PBMCs from blood, obtained on the day of vaccination. Receptor source: a middle-aged man who received an inactivated influenza vaccine. Both conserved end residues are part of each CDR3. The D gene is left open where the match is weak. A row's size may be missing; if present it is once, few, many or a size class.

>TRBJ2-7|few|TRBV10-3|-
CANWDGQSYEQYF
TGTGCCAACTGGGACGGACAGTCCTACGAGCAGTACTTC
>TRBJ2-1|-|TRBV11-2|-
CASTLGGGGASSYNEQFF
TGTGCCAGCACTCTCGGGGGCGGGGGAGCCAGCTCCTACAATGAGCAGTTCTTC
>TRBJ2-1|-|TRBV12-3/TRBV12-4|-
CASSFLSRWYEQFF
TGTGCCAGCAGTTTTCTTTCTAGGTGGTATGAGCAGTTCTTC
>TRBJ1-1|-|TRBV24-1|-
CATRRGLGTEAFF
TGTGCCACCAGGAGGGGGTTGGGGACTGAAGCTTTCTTT
>TRBJ2-7|once|TRBV7-6|TRBD2
CASSLKQVLSGSEYEQYF
TGTGCCAGCAGCTTAAAGCAGGTGTTAAGCGGGAGTGAGTACGAGCAGTACTTC
>TRBJ2-3|-|TRBV4-3|-
CASSQAVTREDTQYF
TGCGCCAGCAGCCAAGCAGTTACAAGGGAAGATACGCAGTATTTT
>TRBJ2-7|few|TRBV7-2|-
CASSYRGAAYEQYF
TGTGCCAGCAGCTATAGGGGGGCCGCCTACGAGCAGTACTTC
>TRBJ1-5|many|TRBV7-2|-
CASSLRSQPQHF
TGTGCCAGCAGCCTCCGTTCCCAGCCCCAGCATTTT
>TRBJ2-5|-|TRBV3-1|-
CASSRLRVIETQYF
TGTGCCAGCAGCCGGCTGCGGGTAATAGAGACCCAGTACTTC
>TRBJ1-2|-|TRBV6-1|-
CASSEARQRGYGYTF
TGTGCCAGCAGTGAAGCCCGACAGAGGGGCTATGGCTACACCTTC
>TRBJ2-7|-|TRBV5-1|TRBD1
CASRDRGFGEQYF
TGCGCCAGCCGGGACAGGGGTTTTGGCGAGCAGTACTTC
>TRBJ2-2|-|TRBV4-2|-
CASSQDRTQAAGELFF
TGTGCCAGCAGCCAAGATCGGACACAAGCAGCCGGGGAGCTGTTTTTT
>TRBJ2-2|-|TRBV10-3|TRBD2
CAISGVAGATGELFF
TGTGCCATCAGTGGAGTAGCGGGAGCCACCGGGGAGCTGTTTTTT
>TRBJ2-2|once|TRBV12-3/TRBV12-4|-
CASSFGGMNTGELFF
TGTGCCAGCAGTTTCGGAGGGATGAACACCGGGGAGCTGTTTTTT
>TRBJ2-3|-|TRBV29-1|TRBD2
CSHLGASGLSTDTQYF
TGCAGCCACCTAGGGGCTAGCGGGCTTAGCACAGATACGCAGTATTTT
>TRBJ1-2|many|TRBV10-3|TRBD1
CAISAGQGLYGYTF
TGTGCCATCAGTGCTGGACAGGGGCTCTATGGCTACACCTTC
>TRBJ2-1|few|TRBV28|TRBD2
CATRTSGTNEQFF
TGTGCCACGAGGACTAGCGGGACTAATGAGCAGTTCTTC